This T cell receptor beta chain came from a study of T cell responses to AZD1222 COVID-19 vaccine. This clone was seen just once. As yet, its antigen is unknown. Looked up from germline, CDR1 is MNHEY and CDR2 is SVGAGI. The CDR3 runs 12 residues. V shed 5 bases and J shed 9 bases, with 8 bases lying between them. Using immunoSEQ multiplex PCR, the repertoire was profiled, and TCRdb retains in-frame clones only, with some absent. The sample records roughly 100,000 clones, approximately 88% being singletons. Study conclusions and caveats: White British people made up most donors, females outnumbered males, and clonal diversity was possibly underestimated. Unmutated variant regions are reportedly targeted by nearly half of spike-specific TCRs.

V gene TRBV6-5 combines with J gene TRBJ1-6; D not certain. Sample: peripheral blood, taken on day 0 of AZD1222 vaccination. The sequence derives from an adult in good health. CDR3 region: CASSPRVSPLHF. CDR3 nucleotides: TGTGCCAGCAGTCCCCGGGTTTCACCCCTCCACTTT.